The clone carrying this T cell receptor beta chain was observed a single time. Its specificity is not known. Subsets obtained from CD4+ cells comprised CD45RA+ naive and CD45RA-negative memory cells. CDR3 length equals 16 residues. V was clipped by 3 bases and J by 0 bases, with 14 bases between them. Germline CDR1 reads KGHSH; CDR2 reads LQKENI. Profiling relied on immunoSEQ multiplex PCR, and the TCRdb table lists in-frame clones only, not all of them. This sample has about 1.1 million clones, with more than 75% found just once. These data originate in a study of shared clonotypes between healthy human individuals. Overall study context: A couple of women and a few men aged 18 to 49 served as donors. Each donor contributed plates that comprised three CD4 naive, three CD4 memory, two CD8 naive and one CD8 memory.

Whole-study findings and limits: Several donors had 5% to 6.5% of their naive CD4 clonotypes in common.

The chain combines TRBV18 with TRBJ2-5; D is perhaps TRBD1 (5 bases). This receptor was identified in a man between 18 and 29 years old in good health. Some clones in this sample may be carry-over from other donors' samples. What was sequenced was memory CD4+ T cells from PBMCs. Noted subset: CD45RA-negative fraction. The CDR3 here is CASSPPRAAYQETQYF. The CDR3 coding sequence is TGTGCCAGCTCACCTCCCAGGGCAGCGTACCAAGAGACCCAGTACTTC.